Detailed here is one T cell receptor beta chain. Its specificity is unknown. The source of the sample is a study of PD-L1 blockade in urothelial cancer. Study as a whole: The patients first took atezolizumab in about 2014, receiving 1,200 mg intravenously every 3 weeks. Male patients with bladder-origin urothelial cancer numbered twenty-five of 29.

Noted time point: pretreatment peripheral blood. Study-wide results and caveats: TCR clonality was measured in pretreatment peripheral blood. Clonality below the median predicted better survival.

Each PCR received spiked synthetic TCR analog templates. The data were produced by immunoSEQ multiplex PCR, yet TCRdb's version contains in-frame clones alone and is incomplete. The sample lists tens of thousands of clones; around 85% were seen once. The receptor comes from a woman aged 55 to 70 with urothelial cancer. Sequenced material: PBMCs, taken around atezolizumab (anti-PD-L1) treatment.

The CDR3 DNA follows: TGCGCCAGCAGCTTAGGACAGAGGAACACTGAAGCTTTCTTT. Translation: CASSLGQRNTEAFF. The chain carries TRBV5-1 and TRBJ1-1; D might be TRBD1 (6 bases). Germline V gene lookup returns CDR1 SGHRS and CDR2 YFSETQ. Trimming pared 2 bases from V and 1 base from J, leaving 9 bases between. The CDR3 contains 14 residues.